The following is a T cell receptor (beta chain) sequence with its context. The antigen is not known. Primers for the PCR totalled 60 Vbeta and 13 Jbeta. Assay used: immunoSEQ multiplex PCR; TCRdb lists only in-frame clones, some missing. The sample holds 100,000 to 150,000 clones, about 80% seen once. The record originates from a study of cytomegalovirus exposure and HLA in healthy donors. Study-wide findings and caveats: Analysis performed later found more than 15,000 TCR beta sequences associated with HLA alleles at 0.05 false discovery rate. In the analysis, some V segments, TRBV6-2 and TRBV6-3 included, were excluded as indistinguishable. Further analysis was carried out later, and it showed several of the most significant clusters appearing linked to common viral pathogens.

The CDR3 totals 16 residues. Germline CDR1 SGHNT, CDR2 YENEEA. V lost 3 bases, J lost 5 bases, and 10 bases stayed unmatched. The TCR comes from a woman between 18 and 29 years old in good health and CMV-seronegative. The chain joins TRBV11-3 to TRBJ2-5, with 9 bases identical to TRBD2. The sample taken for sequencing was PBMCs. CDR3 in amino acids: CASSLSRGGAGETQYF. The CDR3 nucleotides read TGTGCCAGCAGCTTGTCTCGCGGGGGGGCCGGGGAGACCCAGTACTTC.